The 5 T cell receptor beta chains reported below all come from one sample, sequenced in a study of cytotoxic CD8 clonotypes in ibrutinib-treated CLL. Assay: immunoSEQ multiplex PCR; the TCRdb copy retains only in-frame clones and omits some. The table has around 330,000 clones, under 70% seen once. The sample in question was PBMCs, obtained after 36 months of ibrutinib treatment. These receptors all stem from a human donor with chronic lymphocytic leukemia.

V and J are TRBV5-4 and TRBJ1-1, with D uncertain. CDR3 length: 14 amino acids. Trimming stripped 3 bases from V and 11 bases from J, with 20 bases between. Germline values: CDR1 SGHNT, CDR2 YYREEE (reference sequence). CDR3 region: CASSSLGSGRWAFF. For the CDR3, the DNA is TGTGCCAGCAGCTCCCTTGGGTCGGGTCGGTGGGCTTTCTTT.

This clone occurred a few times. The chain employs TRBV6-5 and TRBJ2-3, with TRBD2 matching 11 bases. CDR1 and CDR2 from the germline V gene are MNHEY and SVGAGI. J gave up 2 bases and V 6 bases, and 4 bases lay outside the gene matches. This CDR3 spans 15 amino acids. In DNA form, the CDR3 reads TGTGCCAGCAGACTAGCGGGAGACATCACAGATACGCAGTATTTT. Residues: CASRLAGDITDTQYF.

CDR3 DNA sequence: TGTGCCAGCAGCCCCGCCTTCGAGAACACTGAAGCTTTCTTT. This gives the protein CASSPAFENTEAFF. The rearrangement uses TRBV2 and TRBJ1-1; D call uncertain. The V end was cut by 6 bases, the J end by 1 base, with 12 bases between. The CDR3 length is 14 residues. Germline lookup yields CDR1 SNHLY and CDR2 FYNNEI.

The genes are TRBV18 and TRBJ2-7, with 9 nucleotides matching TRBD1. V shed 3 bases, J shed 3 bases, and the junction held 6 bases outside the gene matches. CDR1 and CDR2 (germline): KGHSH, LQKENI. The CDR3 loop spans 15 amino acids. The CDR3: CASSPTQGAFYEQYF. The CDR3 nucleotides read TGTGCCAGCTCACCTACACAGGGGGCGTTCTACGAGCAGTACTTC. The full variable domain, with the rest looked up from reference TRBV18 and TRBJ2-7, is NAGVMQNPRHLVRRRGQEARLRCSPMKGHSHVYWYRQLPEEGLKFMVYLQKENIIDESGMPKERFSAEFPKEGPSILRIQQVVRGDSAAYFCASSPTQGAFYEQYFGPGTRLTVT.

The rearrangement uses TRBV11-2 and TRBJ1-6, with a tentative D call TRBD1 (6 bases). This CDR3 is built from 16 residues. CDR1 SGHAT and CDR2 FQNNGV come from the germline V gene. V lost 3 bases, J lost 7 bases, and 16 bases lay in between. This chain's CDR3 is CASSLTGTRTNSPLHF. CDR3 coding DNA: TGTGCCAGCAGCTTGACCGGGACACGGACCAATTCACCCCTCCACTTT.